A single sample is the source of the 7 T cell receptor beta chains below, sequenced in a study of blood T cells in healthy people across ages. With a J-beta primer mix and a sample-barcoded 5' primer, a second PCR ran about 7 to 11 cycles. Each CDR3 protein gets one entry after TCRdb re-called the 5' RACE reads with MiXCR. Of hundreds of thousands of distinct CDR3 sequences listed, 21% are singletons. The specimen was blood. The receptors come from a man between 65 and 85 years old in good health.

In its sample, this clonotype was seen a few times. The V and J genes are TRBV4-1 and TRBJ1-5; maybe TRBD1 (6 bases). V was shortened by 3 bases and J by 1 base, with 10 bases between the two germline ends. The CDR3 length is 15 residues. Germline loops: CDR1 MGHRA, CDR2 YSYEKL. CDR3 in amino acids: CASSQFQGSNQPQHF. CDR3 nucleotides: TGCGCCAGCAGCCAGTTCCAGGGGAGCAATCAGCCCCAGCATTTT.

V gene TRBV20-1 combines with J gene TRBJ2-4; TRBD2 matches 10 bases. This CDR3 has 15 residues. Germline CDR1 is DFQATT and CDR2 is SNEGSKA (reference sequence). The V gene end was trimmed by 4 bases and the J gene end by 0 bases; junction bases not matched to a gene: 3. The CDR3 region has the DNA TGCAGTGCTAAAAGACTAGCGGGAGCCAAAAACATTCAGTACTTC. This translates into CSAKRLAGAKNIQYF.

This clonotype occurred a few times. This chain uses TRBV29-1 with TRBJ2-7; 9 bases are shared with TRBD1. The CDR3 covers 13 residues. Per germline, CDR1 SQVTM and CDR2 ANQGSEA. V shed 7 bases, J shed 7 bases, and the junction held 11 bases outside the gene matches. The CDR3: CSGLTGGTGEQYF. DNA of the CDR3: TGCAGCGGTTTAACAGGGGGCACTGGGGAGCAGTACTTC.

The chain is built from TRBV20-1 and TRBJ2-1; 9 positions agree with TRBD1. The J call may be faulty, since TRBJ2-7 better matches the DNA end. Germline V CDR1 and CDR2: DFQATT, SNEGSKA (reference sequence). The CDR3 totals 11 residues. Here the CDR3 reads CSATTGGEQYF. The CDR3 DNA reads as TGCAGTGCAACGACAGGGGGAGAGCAGTACTTC.

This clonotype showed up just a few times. CDR3 in amino acids: CASSPVRETQYF. The CDR3 DNA reads as TGTGCCAGCTCACCCGTCCGAGAGACCCAGTACTTC. This chain connects TRBV18 to TRBJ2-5, with D uncertain. Germline CDR1 reads KGHSH; CDR2 reads LQKENI. Between the trimmed V and J ends, which lost 3 bases and 4 bases, there was a span of 6 bases. The CDR3 runs 12 residues. The whole variable domain, remainder taken from reference TRBV18 and TRBJ2-5, is NAGVMQNPRHLVRRRGQEARLRCSPMKGHSHVYWYRQLPEEGLKFMVYLQKENIIDESGMPKERFSAEFPKEGPSILRIQQVVRGDSAAYFCASSPVRETQYFGPGTRLLVL.

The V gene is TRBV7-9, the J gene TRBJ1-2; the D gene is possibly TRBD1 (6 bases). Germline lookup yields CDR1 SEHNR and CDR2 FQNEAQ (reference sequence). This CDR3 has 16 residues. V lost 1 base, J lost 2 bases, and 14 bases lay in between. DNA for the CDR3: TGTGCCAGCAGCTTAGGGGGGGCTACAGAGAACTATGGCTACACCTTC. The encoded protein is CASSLGGATENYGYTF.

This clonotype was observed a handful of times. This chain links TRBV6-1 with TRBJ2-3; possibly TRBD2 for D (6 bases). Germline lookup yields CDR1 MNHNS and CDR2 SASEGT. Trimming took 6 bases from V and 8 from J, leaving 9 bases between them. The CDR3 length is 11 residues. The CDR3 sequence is CASRMTSTQYF. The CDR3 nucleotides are TGTGCCAGCAGGATGACTAGTACGCAGTATTTT.